These T cell receptor beta chains were read from a single sample in a study of blood T cell repertoires in COVID-19. Profiled with immunoSEQ multiplex PCR; TCRdb holds only in-frame clones, not every one. This sample has 150,000 to 200,000 clones, with around 90% found just once. Sequenced material: PBMCs or T cells enriched from blood (not recorded which). These receptors were collected from a young woman who had recovered from COVID-19. The CDR3 runs from the conserved cysteine through the conserved F or W. The order of the fields is D gene, J gene, clone size, V gene, CDR3 DNA, CDR3 protein. A D gene is named only where the DNA matches it firmly. Not every row has a clone size; where given, it reads once, few, many or a size class.

>NA|TRBJ1-1|NA|TRBV4-1
TGCGCCAGCAGCCAAATTGAGGAAATGAACACTGAAGCTTTCTTT
CASSQIEEMNTEAFF
>TRBD1|TRBJ2-7|NA|TRBV2
TGTGCCATTCTCATTGACAGGGGATCCTACGAGCAGTACTTC
CAILIDRGSYEQYF
>NA|TRBJ2-6|NA|TRBV19
TGTGCCAGTAGTATATTTTCAGGCTCTGGGGCCAACGTCCTGACTTTC
CASSIFSGSGANVLTF
>TRBD2|TRBJ2-7|NA|TRBV5-1
TGCGCCAGCAGCTTGAGCGGGGACTCCTACGAGCAGTACTTC
CASSLSGDSYEQYF
>TRBD2|TRBJ2-1|NA|TRBV29-1
TGCAGCGTTGAAGCGGGAGGGCCGCAGTTCTTC
CSVEAGGPQFF
>NA|TRBJ2-7|NA|TRBV7-2
TGTGCCAGCAGCGTTAAGGTGGGCCACGAGCAGTACTTC
CASSVKVGHEQYF
>NA|TRBJ2-6|NA|TRBV24-1
TGTGCCACCAGTGACCCCGGACTTTCTGGGGCCAACGTCCTGACTTTC
CATSDPGLSGANVLTF
>NA|TRBJ2-7|NA|TRBV6-5
TGTGCCAGCAGCCCGGGACTCGAGAACGAGCAGTACTTC
CASSPGLENEQYF
>TRBD1|TRBJ1-5|NA|TRBV2
TGTGCCAGCAGTGAACAGGGGGCAGGAATCAGACAGCCCCAGCATTTT
CASSEQGAGIRQPQHF
>TRBD1|TRBJ1-4|NA|TRBV29-1
TGCAGCGTGGGTGACAGGGACTCGGGTGAAAAACTGTTTTTT
CSVGDRDSGEKLFF
>NA|TRBJ1-4|NA|TRBV7-9
TGTGCCAGCAGCCATACACGGGGAGGAGCAACTAATGAAAAACTGTTTTTT
CASSHTRGGATNEKLFF
>TRBD1|TRBJ1-5|NA|TRBV7-2
TGTGCCAGCAGCCCGGACAGGGGGGAACAGCCCCAGCATTTT
CASSPDRGEQPQHF
>NA|TRBJ2-1|NA|TRBV11-2
TGTGCCAGCAGCTTAAGGCGTCGGGGTTACAATGAGCAGTTCTTC
CASSLRRRGYNEQFF
>NA|TRBJ2-2|NA|TRBV12-5
TGTGCTAGTGGTTCCCAGGGTACCGGGGAGCTGTTTTTT
CASGSQGTGELFF
>NA|TRBJ2-5|NA|TRBV5-4
TGTGCCAGCAGCTTGGTGTCCGGAGTCGGGGAGACCCAGTACTTC
CASSLVSGVGETQYF
>NA|TRBJ2-6|NA|TRBV4-3
TGCGCCAGCAGCCAAACAGGGTTTTCAGGGGCCAACGTCCTGACTTTC
CASSQTGFSGANVLTF
>NA|TRBJ2-3|NA|TRBV6-6
TGTGCCAGCAGGGGACTTCCGCCTAGCACAGATACGCAGTATTTT
CASRGLPPSTDTQYF
>NA|TRBJ1-6|NA|TRBV7-3
TGTGCCAGCAGCTTAAATTCGGTGGGAGCCCTCCACTTT
CASSLNSVGALHF
>NA|TRBJ1-2|NA|TRBV7-9
TGTGCCAGCAGCTTATTACCAGTTGATGGCTACACCTTC
CASSLLPVDGYTF
>TRBD2|TRBJ2-7|few|TRBV7-2
TGTGCCAGCAGCTTAGCAGCGGGACTAACCTACGAGCAGTACTTC
CASSLAAGLTYEQYF
>NA|TRBJ2-7|NA|TRBV29-1
TGCAGCCTCATAGCGGACGGCTCCTACGAGCAGTACTTC
CSLIADGSYEQYF
>NA|TRBJ2-5|NA|TRBV27
TGTGCCAGCCGACTGATCCAGGGAGGCGAGACCCAGTACTTC
CASRLIQGGETQYF
>NA|TRBJ1-5|NA|TRBV21-1
TGTGCCAGCAGCATAAGGACAGGGGGCGGCTTACGGAATCAGCCCCAGCATTTT
CASSIRTGGGLRNQPQHF
>NA|TRBJ2-3|NA|TRBV6-9
TGTGCCAGCAGTTATCGGACACTCCCCGACACAGATACGCAGTATTTT
CASSYRTLPDTDTQYF
>NA|TRBJ1-5|NA|TRBV10-3
TGTGCCATCAGTGTAGGAGGGCAGCCCCAGCATTTT
CAISVGGQPQHF
>TRBD1|TRBJ1-3|NA|TRBV9
TGTGCCAGCAGCTTTTGGGACAGAGGAAACACCATATATTTT
CASSFWDRGNTIYF
>NA|TRBJ1-1|few|TRBV11-2
TGTGCCAGCAAATCCTCCCGCGGATATGAAGCTTTCTTT
CASKSSRGYEAFF
>NA|TRBJ1-6|NA|TRBV6-5
TGTGCCAGCAGTCAGTACGGGGGAAATTCACCCCTCCACTTT
CASSQYGGNSPLHF
>TRBD1|TRBJ1-6|medium-sized|TRBV7-9
TGTGCCAGCAGTTCCGGACAGGCTAATTCACCCCTCCACTTT
CASSSGQANSPLHF
>NA|TRBJ1-2|NA|TRBV19
TGTGCCAGTAGTATAGCCAGGGGCCTATTTAACTATGGCTACACCTTC
CASSIARGLFNYGYTF
>NA|TRBJ1-2|NA|TRBV9
TGTGCCAGCAGCCCAACGACAAACCGGGGCTATGGCTACACCTTC
CASSPTTNRGYGYTF
>TRBD1|TRBJ2-7|NA|TRBV2
TGTGCCAGCAGTGAATATGTAGGGGGCATCTACGAGCAGTACTTC
CASSEYVGGIYEQYF
>NA|TRBJ1-4|NA|TRBV5-1
TGCGCCAGCAGGGGAGGAACTAATGAAAAACTGTTTTTT
CASRGGTNEKLFF
>NA|TRBJ1-6|NA|TRBV30
TGTGCCTGGAGTGCGAATCTGGCAGGGCCGAGCTCCTATAATTCACCCCTCCACTTT
CAWSANLAGPSSYNSPLHF
>NA|TRBJ1-2|NA|TRBV7-8
TGTGCCAGCAGCCGATTACAGGGAGCGAACTATGGCTACACCTTC
CASSRLQGANYGYTF
>NA|TRBJ2-7|NA|TRBV19
TGTGCCAGTAGTAGGACTGATTTCGAGCAGTACTTC
CASSRTDFEQYF
>NA|TRBJ2-1|NA|TRBV21-1
TGTGCCAAACCCGGGACTAGCGGGATTTTTGAGCAGTTCTTC
CAKPGTSGIFEQFF
>TRBD2|TRBJ2-3|NA|TRBV9
TGTGCCAGCAGCGCCGAGCGGGGGCCTAAGTATTTT
CASSAERGPKYF
>TRBD2|TRBJ2-7|NA|TRBV6-1
TGTGCCAGCAGTGAAAGATTGCGGGGGTTTGGCTACGAGCAGTACTTC
CASSERLRGFGYEQYF
>TRBD1|TRBJ1-1|NA|TRBV2
TGTGCCAGCAGTGGGGACAGGGCCGACACTGAAGCTTTCTTT
CASSGDRADTEAFF
>TRBD1|TRBJ1-5|NA|TRBV6-5
TGTGCCAGCAGTAAGGACAGGGGGAGCAATCAGCCCCAGCATTTT
CASSKDRGSNQPQHF
>NA|TRBJ1-2|NA|TRBV5-6
TGTGCCAGCAGCTTGGGGGCGAACTATGGCTACACCTTC
CASSLGANYGYTF
>NA|TRBJ2-3|once|TRBV11-3
TGTGCCAGCAGCTTCGGTCACTATCCCAGTTCAGATACGCAGTATTTT
CASSFGHYPSSDTQYF
>NA|TRBJ1-2|few|TRBV30
TGTGCCTGGGCACGTGGAGGGCAGGGACGGGGCTACACCTTC
CAWARGGQGRGYTF
>TRBD1|TRBJ1-3|NA|TRBV19
TGTGCCAGTAGTGTGACAGGGAATCCTGGAAACACCATATATTTT
CASSVTGNPGNTIYF
>TRBD2|TRBJ2-7|NA|TRBV7-2
TGTGCCAGCAGCCCGCATAGCCCCCTCTGGGCTAGCGGGAGTAGGTGGCAGTACTTC
CASSPHSPLWASGSRWQYF
>TRBD2|TRBJ2-3|NA|TRBV7-2
TGTGCCAGCGGCCAGACTAGCGGGGCCGGCGCAGATACGCAGTATTTT
CASGQTSGAGADTQYF
>TRBD2|TRBJ2-1|NA|TRBV12-5
TGTGCTAGTGGCCGCGGGGGGCCCGACAATGAGCAGTTCTTC
CASGRGGPDNEQFF
>TRBD1|TRBJ1-6|NA|TRBV14
TGTGCCAGCAGCCAAGATCCGCCCGACAGGGGTTTTAGTAATTCACCCCTCCACTTT
CASSQDPPDRGFSNSPLHF
>TRBD2|TRBJ2-2|NA|TRBV19
TGTGCCAGTCGGACTAGCGGGACGGCCACCGGGGAGCTGTTTTTT
CASRTSGTATGELFF